The clone carrying this TCR beta chain was seen only once. These data belong to a study of blood T cell repertoires in COVID-19. At the level of the study: The samples span acute and convalescent COVID-19 from the United States, Italy and Spain.

The CDR3 runs to 14 residues. Germline V lookup: CDR1 LGHDT, CDR2 YNNKEL (reference sequence). Trimming took 4 bases from V and 6 from J; bases not matched to a gene: 2. Original methodology: Scientists estimated how many nucleated cells there were by amplifying reference gene primers. The repertoire was sequenced with immunoSEQ multiplex PCR; TCRdb's copy has only in-frame clones and lacks some. V, J and clone size reflect that table, while D and trimming were determined from the DNA. This sample has hundreds of thousands of clones, with about 88% found just once. Recovered status applied to Cohort 3 donors who had two consecutive negative PCRs. It also applied to those with clearance or with symptom resolution.

The receptor was isolated from a man in his 60s who had recovered from COVID-19. The rearrangement uses TRBV3-1 (or the pseudogene TRBV3-2) and TRBJ1-6, with 8 bases fitting TRBD1. The source material was PBMCs or T cells enriched from blood (not recorded which). The CDR3 DNA follows: TGTGCCAGCAGCCTCGGACAGGGTAATTCACCCCTCCACTTT. Protein product: CASSLGQGNSPLHF.